This is a list of T cell receptor beta chains from one sample in a study of OX40 agonist ivuxolimab in advanced cancers. Only in-frame clones appear in the TCRdb table, and some are missing; sequencing was by immunoSEQ multiplex PCR. The repertoire holds tens of thousands of clones, with approximately 81% as singletons. The sample in question was CD4+ or CD8+ T cells sorted from blood, obtained in a trial of the OX40 agonist ivuxolimab. The receptors here all came from an adult with an advanced solid tumor such as melanoma, head and neck, liver or kidney cancer. CDR3s include the opening cysteine and the closing phenylalanine or tryptophan. A D gene is named only where the DNA matches it firmly. Only part of the rows carry a size: once, few, many, or a class if the clone is expanded.

d_gene: NA
v_gene: TRBV6-5
abundance: NA
j_gene: TRBJ2-7
CDR3nt: TGTGCCAGCAGTTACTCGGGAGAATATTACGAGCAGTACTTC
CDR3aa: CASSYSGEYYEQYF

d_gene: TRBD1
v_gene: TRBV2
abundance: NA
j_gene: TRBJ2-7
CDR3nt: TGTGCCAGCAGTGAAGAGGGACAGGGGGCCCACGAGCAGTACTTC
CDR3aa: CASSEEGQGAHEQYF

d_gene: TRBD2
v_gene: TRBV27
abundance: NA
j_gene: TRBJ2-3
CDR3nt: TGTGCCAGCAACCCGAGCGGGAGAATAGATACGCAGTATTTT
CDR3aa: CASNPSGRIDTQYF

d_gene: NA
v_gene: TRBV5-6
abundance: once
j_gene: TRBJ2-7
CDR3nt: TGTGCCAGCAGCCCTACGGACTTCGCCCCCGAGCAGTACTTC
CDR3aa: CASSPTDFAPEQYF

d_gene: NA
v_gene: TRBV28
abundance: NA
j_gene: TRBJ1-5
CDR3nt: TGTGCCAGCAGTTTGGGGAGCAATCAGCCCCAGCATTTT
CDR3aa: CASSLGSNQPQHF

d_gene: NA
v_gene: TRBV19
abundance: once
j_gene: TRBJ1-1
CDR3nt: TGTGCCAGTAGTATGTTGAGGGAGGGGCTCGACACTGAAGCTTTCTTT
CDR3aa: CASSMLREGLDTEAFF

d_gene: NA
v_gene: TRBV4-2
abundance: NA
j_gene: TRBJ1-5
CDR3nt: TGTGCCAGCAGCTTGTCCAGGGGAGGCAATCAGCCCCAGCATTTT
CDR3aa: CASSLSRGGNQPQHF

d_gene: NA
v_gene: TRBV21-1
abundance: few
j_gene: TRBJ1-1
CDR3nt: TGTGCCAGCAGCAAGGACAGGCAGAACACTGAAGCTTTCTTT
CDR3aa: CASSKDRQNTEAFF

d_gene: NA
v_gene: TRBV15
abundance: NA
j_gene: TRBJ1-1
CDR3nt: TGTGCCACCAGCAGGGTTGAACGGACTGAAGCTTTCTTT
CDR3aa: CATSRVERTEAFF

d_gene: NA
v_gene: TRBV19
abundance: NA
j_gene: TRBJ1-6
CDR3nt: TGTGCCAGTAACCCGGGACCGAGCTATAATTCACCCCTCCACTTT
CDR3aa: CASNPGPSYNSPLHF

d_gene: NA
v_gene: TRBV6-6
abundance: NA
j_gene: TRBJ2-7
CDR3nt: TGTGCCAGCAGGGGTTTTGGGGAGCAGTACTTC
CDR3aa: CASRGFGEQYF

d_gene: NA
v_gene: TRBV7-2
abundance: NA
j_gene: TRBJ2-3
CDR3nt: TGTGCCAGCAGCTCCCCAGGGCCCCCAGATACGCAGTATTTT
CDR3aa: CASSSPGPPDTQYF

d_gene: NA
v_gene: TRBV11-3
abundance: once
j_gene: TRBJ1-1
CDR3nt: TGTGCCAGCAGCTTAGGCAGGGACACTGAAGCTTTCTTT
CDR3aa: CASSLGRDTEAFF

d_gene: TRBD2
v_gene: TRBV2
abundance: NA
j_gene: TRBJ2-5
CDR3nt: TGTGCCAGCAGAAAAAAACTAGCGGGGGGCGATACGTACCAAGAGACCCAGTACTTC
CDR3aa: CASRKKLAGGDTYQETQYF

d_gene: NA
v_gene: TRBV7-8
abundance: NA
j_gene: TRBJ2-5
CDR3nt: TGTGCCAGCAGGGACGGGACCGCTCCCGAGGGGACCCAGTACTTC
CDR3aa: CASRDGTAPEGTQYF

d_gene: NA
v_gene: TRBV4-3
abundance: NA
j_gene: TRBJ2-6
CDR3nt: TGCGCCAGCAGCCCCCTCCCCCACAGGGCTGGGGCCAACGTCCTGACTTTC
CDR3aa: CASSPLPHRAGANVLTF

d_gene: NA
v_gene: TRBV19
abundance: NA
j_gene: TRBJ2-1
CDR3nt: TGTGCCAGTAGTATCTTGTGGGGGGAGTACAATGAGCAGTTCTTC
CDR3aa: CASSILWGEYNEQFF

d_gene: TRBD1
v_gene: TRBV27
abundance: NA
j_gene: TRBJ1-1
CDR3nt: TGTGCCAGCAGTGCTCACCGGGACAGCGAAGCTTTCTTT
CDR3aa: CASSAHRDSEAFF

d_gene: TRBD2
v_gene: TRBV4-1
abundance: NA
j_gene: TRBJ2-1
CDR3nt: TGCGCCAGCAGCCACCCCCCAGCGGGAGCCTACAATGAGCAGTTCTTC
CDR3aa: CASSHPPAGAYNEQFF

d_gene: NA
v_gene: TRBV30
abundance: NA
j_gene: TRBJ2-5
CDR3nt: TGTGCCTGGAGCCTTGACGACTCTTACCAAGAGACCCAGTACTTC
CDR3aa: CAWSLDDSYQETQYF

d_gene: NA
v_gene: TRBV6-1
abundance: NA
j_gene: TRBJ1-4
CDR3nt: TGTGCCAGCAGTGAAGCGCGGGGCCTTAATGAAAAACTGTTTTTT
CDR3aa: CASSEARGLNEKLFF

d_gene: NA
v_gene: TRBV19
abundance: NA
j_gene: TRBJ1-1
CDR3nt: TGTGCCAGTAGTATTAGGGGGACTGAAGCTTTCTTT
CDR3aa: CASSIRGTEAFF

d_gene: NA
v_gene: TRBV14
abundance: NA
j_gene: TRBJ1-5
CDR3nt: TGTGCCAGCAACTATGGGAGGAGCAATCAGCCCCAGCATTTT
CDR3aa: CASNYGRSNQPQHF

d_gene: TRBD1
v_gene: TRBV7-6
abundance: NA
j_gene: TRBJ1-1
CDR3nt: TGTGCCAGCTTCCCCGGACAGGGATCCAACACTGAAGCTTTCTTT
CDR3aa: CASFPGQGSNTEAFF

d_gene: NA
v_gene: TRBV7-8
abundance: NA
j_gene: TRBJ2-3
CDR3nt: TGTGCCAGCAGCTTAGAGGTGACAGATACGCAGTATTTT
CDR3aa: CASSLEVTDTQYF

d_gene: TRBD1
v_gene: TRBV28
abundance: few
j_gene: TRBJ1-5
CDR3nt: TGTGCCAGCAGTTTATTAGAGGGGGCCGGTAATCAGCCCCAGCATTTT
CDR3aa: CASSLLEGAGNQPQHF

d_gene: NA
v_gene: TRBV10-3
abundance: NA
j_gene: TRBJ2-1
CDR3nt: TGTGCCATCAGTGAGTCTACCGACGCCAATGAGCAGTTCTTC
CDR3aa: CAISESTDANEQFF

d_gene: TRBD2
v_gene: TRBV6-6
abundance: NA
j_gene: TRBJ2-1
CDR3nt: TGTGCCAGCAGTCATACTAGCGGCCTCAATGAGCAGTTCTTC
CDR3aa: CASSHTSGLNEQFF

d_gene: NA
v_gene: TRBV7-9
abundance: NA
j_gene: TRBJ2-7
CDR3nt: TGTGCCAGCAGCTTAGCGCCTACGGGAAACTACGAGCAGTACTTC
CDR3aa: CASSLAPTGNYEQYF

d_gene: TRBD1
v_gene: TRBV9
abundance: NA
j_gene: TRBJ2-7
CDR3nt: TGTGCCAGCAGCGTTGAGACAGGGGACTACGAGCAGTACTTC
CDR3aa: CASSVETGDYEQYF

d_gene: NA
v_gene: TRBV5-6
abundance: NA
j_gene: TRBJ2-3
CDR3nt: TGTGCCAGCACCCTGGCAGGGGCCACAGATACGCAGTATTTT
CDR3aa: CASTLAGATDTQYF

d_gene: NA
v_gene: TRBV28
abundance: NA
j_gene: TRBJ1-2
CDR3nt: TGTGCCAGCAACAGTGCAGGGGCGTCCTCCTATGGCTACACCTTC
CDR3aa: CASNSAGASSYGYTF

d_gene: NA
v_gene: TRBV4-1
abundance: NA
j_gene: TRBJ2-7
CDR3nt: TGCGCCAGCAGCCAAGTTGCGAGCACCTACGAGCAGTACTTC
CDR3aa: CASSQVASTYEQYF

d_gene: NA
v_gene: TRBV7-8
abundance: NA
j_gene: TRBJ1-2
CDR3nt: TGTGCCAGCAGCTTAGTTAGTGGCGGGGTTGGACATGGCTACACCTTC
CDR3aa: CASSLVSGGVGHGYTF

d_gene: NA
v_gene: TRBV15
abundance: NA
j_gene: TRBJ2-1
CDR3nt: TGTGCCACCAGCTCCCTGACCGAAGCGGACAATGAGCAGTTCTTC
CDR3aa: CATSSLTEADNEQFF

d_gene: NA
v_gene: TRBV19
abundance: NA
j_gene: TRBJ1-4
CDR3nt: TGTGCCAGTAGCGCAAGCGGTGCAACTAATGAAAAACTGTTTTTT
CDR3aa: CASSASGATNEKLFF

d_gene: TRBD2
v_gene: TRBV7-2
abundance: NA
j_gene: TRBJ2-7
CDR3nt: TGTGCCAGCAGCTCGCTAGCGGGAGGACCCTACGAGCAGTACTTC
CDR3aa: CASSSLAGGPYEQYF

d_gene: NA
v_gene: TRBV5-1
abundance: NA
j_gene: TRBJ1-1
CDR3nt: TGCGCCAGCTCTCCTCCCGGGGGCACTGAAGCTTTCTTT
CDR3aa: CASSPPGGTEAFF

d_gene: NA
v_gene: TRBV11-3
abundance: NA
j_gene: TRBJ2-1
CDR3nt: TGTGCCAGCAGCTTCCGGGCTGTCGATGAGCAGTTCTTC
CDR3aa: CASSFRAVDEQFF

d_gene: NA
v_gene: TRBV14
abundance: NA
j_gene: TRBJ2-1
CDR3nt: TGTGCCAGCAGCCCCCTCGACGGGCAGGGCGGGAATGAGCAGTTCTTC
CDR3aa: CASSPLDGQGGNEQFF

d_gene: NA
v_gene: TRBV7-3
abundance: once
j_gene: TRBJ1-5
CDR3nt: TGTGCCAGCAGCTTAGGGGGTGGTCAGCCCCAGCATTTT
CDR3aa: CASSLGGGQPQHF

d_gene: TRBD1
v_gene: TRBV13
abundance: NA
j_gene: TRBJ1-2
CDR3nt: TGTGCCAGCACTCAGGGTAGGACAGGGGGCAGCTATGGCTACACCTTC
CDR3aa: CASTQGRTGGSYGYTF

d_gene: TRBD1
v_gene: TRBV27
abundance: NA
j_gene: TRBJ2-7
CDR3nt: TGTGCCAGCAGTTTAGCGGGACAGGGGTTCGAGCAGTACTTC
CDR3aa: CASSLAGQGFEQYF

d_gene: TRBD1
v_gene: TRBV28
abundance: few
j_gene: TRBJ2-2
CDR3nt: TGTGCCAGCAGTGGGGGGACAGGGATCAACACCGGGGAGCTGTTTTTT
CDR3aa: CASSGGTGINTGELFF

d_gene: NA
v_gene: TRBV7-2
abundance: NA
j_gene: TRBJ2-3
CDR3nt: TGTGCCAGCAGCCTCCGGGACTCGCTCAGGGATACGCAGTATTTT
CDR3aa: CASSLRDSLRDTQYF

d_gene: TRBD1
v_gene: TRBV7-8
abundance: NA
j_gene: TRBJ2-1
CDR3nt: TGTGCCAGCAGCTCTGGGACAGGGGGCGGTTACAATGAGCAGTTCTTC
CDR3aa: CASSSGTGGGYNEQFF

d_gene: TRBD2
v_gene: TRBV28
abundance: NA
j_gene: TRBJ2-3
CDR3nt: TGTGCCAGCAGCACGGGGAGGGCCAGGGTTGGGGCAGATACGCAGTATTTT
CDR3aa: CASSTGRARVGADTQYF

d_gene: TRBD2
v_gene: TRBV5-4
abundance: NA
j_gene: TRBJ2-2
CDR3nt: TGTGCCAGCGGGAGCGGGGACACCGGGGAGCTGTTTTTT
CDR3aa: CASGSGDTGELFF

d_gene: NA
v_gene: TRBV6-5
abundance: NA
j_gene: TRBJ2-1
CDR3nt: TGTGCCAGTCAGGAACACAATAACAATGAGCAGTTCTTC
CDR3aa: CASQEHNNNEQFF

d_gene: TRBD1
v_gene: TRBV7-9
abundance: NA
j_gene: TRBJ1-1
CDR3nt: TGTGCCAGCAGCCCTATTGCGTGGTCAGGGGGGAACACTGAAGCTTTCTTT
CDR3aa: CASSPIAWSGGNTEAFF

d_gene: NA
v_gene: TRBV4-1
abundance: NA
j_gene: TRBJ1-1
CDR3nt: TGCGCCAGCAGCCAAGAAGAACGGATGAACACTGAAGCTTTCTTT
CDR3aa: CASSQEERMNTEAFF

d_gene: NA
v_gene: TRBV9
abundance: NA
j_gene: TRBJ1-2
CDR3nt: TGTGCCAGCAGCCTAGGGGAGGGGACGAACTATGGCTACACCTTC
CDR3aa: CASSLGEGTNYGYTF

d_gene: NA
v_gene: TRBV27
abundance: NA
j_gene: TRBJ2-1
CDR3nt: TGTGCCAGCAGTTCCTTAGGGACTTTTACCTACAATGAGCAGTTCTTC
CDR3aa: CASSSLGTFTYNEQFF